These T cell receptor beta chains were read from a single sample in a study of blood T cell repertoires in COVID-19. Repertoires were generated with immunoSEQ multiplex PCR, while TCRdb's copy carries only in-frame clones and drops some. The table has about 70,000 clones, 81% seen once. The sample was peripheral blood. These receptors were obtained from a woman between 65 and 79 years old with acute or convalescent COVID-19. The CDR3 runs from the conserved cysteine through the conserved F or W. The D gene is left open where the match is weak. Size is omitted from some rows. Given values are once, few, many or a class for expanded clones.

clone_size: -; j_call: TRBJ1-1; cdr3_length: 13; v_call: TRBV9; d_call: -; cdr3_nt: TGTGCCAGCAGCGTAGTCTCGGGTGATGAAGCTTTCTTT; cdr3_aa: CASSVVSGDEAFF
clone_size: -; j_call: TRBJ2-2; cdr3_length: 17; v_call: TRBV7-7; d_call: -; cdr3_nt: TGTGCCAGCAGCTCAAGCGGGGAGGGCCAGGGGACCGGGGAGCTGTTTTTT; cdr3_aa: CASSSSGEGQGTGELFF
clone_size: -; j_call: TRBJ2-5; cdr3_length: 18; v_call: TRBV11-3; d_call: TRBD2; cdr3_nt: TGTGCCAGCAGCTTAGCAAGTCTAGCGGGAGGGCCGGGGGAGACCCAGTACTTC; cdr3_aa: CASSLASLAGGPGETQYF
clone_size: -; j_call: TRBJ1-2; cdr3_length: 14; v_call: TRBV3-1/TRBV3-2; d_call: -; cdr3_nt: TGTGCCAGCAGCCAACTTGCATGGTCACGGGGCTACACCTTC; cdr3_aa: CASSQLAWSRGYTF
clone_size: -; j_call: TRBJ1-1; cdr3_length: 14; v_call: TRBV3-1/TRBV3-2; d_call: -; cdr3_nt: TGTGCCAGCAGCCAGCTGGTTGCCGGCACTGAAGCTTTCTTT; cdr3_aa: CASSQLVAGTEAFF
clone_size: -; j_call: TRBJ1-4; cdr3_length: 13; v_call: TRBV6-6; d_call: -; cdr3_nt: TGTGCCAGCAGTAGAGACTGGAATGAAAAACTGTTTTTT; cdr3_aa: CASSRDWNEKLFF
clone_size: -; j_call: TRBJ2-7; cdr3_length: 15; v_call: TRBV30; d_call: -; cdr3_nt: TGTGCCTGGAGTAAGGTTTGGGGGACTGGAGGCGAGCAGTACTTC; cdr3_aa: CAWSKVWGTGGEQYF
clone_size: -; j_call: TRBJ2-7; cdr3_length: 14; v_call: TRBV30; d_call: -; cdr3_nt: TGTGCCTGGAGTGTAAGGGGTAGATCCTACGAGCAGTACTTC; cdr3_aa: CAWSVRGRSYEQYF
clone_size: -; j_call: TRBJ1-2; cdr3_length: 16; v_call: TRBV7-2; d_call: -; cdr3_nt: TGTGCCAGCAGCCCCCCCAGCGTCGGCAGGGGATATGGCTACACCTTC; cdr3_aa: CASSPPSVGRGYGYTF
clone_size: few; j_call: TRBJ2-5; cdr3_length: 14; v_call: TRBV28; d_call: TRBD2; cdr3_nt: TGTGCCAGCAACGCGGGAGCGGGGATGGAGACCCAGTACTTC; cdr3_aa: CASNAGAGMETQYF
clone_size: -; j_call: TRBJ1-1; cdr3_length: 16; v_call: TRBV4-1; d_call: -; cdr3_nt: TGCGCCAGCAGCCAAGAATGGGTCAGGGCAAACACTGAAGCTTTCTTT; cdr3_aa: CASSQEWVRANTEAFF
clone_size: once; j_call: TRBJ2-5; cdr3_length: 13; v_call: TRBV14; d_call: -; cdr3_nt: TGTGCCAGCAGCCAAGATGCAGGAGAGACCCAGTACTTC; cdr3_aa: CASSQDAGETQYF
clone_size: -; j_call: TRBJ2-3; cdr3_length: 14; v_call: TRBV7-6; d_call: TRBD1; cdr3_nt: TGTGCCAGCAGTGGGGACAGGAACACAGATACGCAGTATTTT; cdr3_aa: CASSGDRNTDTQYF
clone_size: -; j_call: TRBJ1-1; cdr3_length: 14; v_call: TRBV6-5; d_call: -; cdr3_nt: TGTGCCAGCAGTTTTCAGGCTTTGAACACTGAAGCTTTCTTT; cdr3_aa: CASSFQALNTEAFF
clone_size: -; j_call: TRBJ1-5; cdr3_length: 13; v_call: TRBV6-5; d_call: -; cdr3_nt: TGTGCCAGCAGAACAGATCTCAATCAGCCCCAGCATTTT; cdr3_aa: CASRTDLNQPQHF
clone_size: -; j_call: TRBJ2-7; cdr3_length: 12; v_call: TRBV28; d_call: -; cdr3_nt: TGTGCCAGCAGGTTTTACAGGGCCCAGCAGTACTTC; cdr3_aa: CASRFYRAQQYF
clone_size: -; j_call: TRBJ1-3; cdr3_length: 14; v_call: TRBV3-1/TRBV3-2; d_call: -; cdr3_nt: TGTGCCAGCAGCCCTTTGGGCGGGGGAAACACCATATATTTT; cdr3_aa: CASSPLGGGNTIYF
clone_size: -; j_call: TRBJ2-5; cdr3_length: 16; v_call: TRBV5-1; d_call: TRBD2; cdr3_nt: TGCGCCAGCAGCTTGGGGTGGCTAGCGGAGCAAGAGACCCAGTACTTC; cdr3_aa: CASSLGWLAEQETQYF
clone_size: -; j_call: TRBJ2-2; cdr3_length: 16; v_call: TRBV5-1; d_call: -; cdr3_nt: TGCGCCAGCAGCTTAACTAGCACCCGCCATAGCGGGGAGCTGTTTTTT; cdr3_aa: CASSLTSTRHSGELFF
clone_size: -; j_call: TRBJ2-7; cdr3_length: 16; v_call: TRBV28; d_call: TRBD2; cdr3_nt: TGTGCCAGCACCACAGGAGGCGGGAGGCCCTCCTACGAGCAGTACTTC; cdr3_aa: CASTTGGGRPSYEQYF
clone_size: -; j_call: TRBJ1-6; cdr3_length: 16; v_call: TRBV9; d_call: -; cdr3_nt: TGTGCCAGCAGCTCCCGTGGAGGGGACTATAATTCACCCCTCCACTTT; cdr3_aa: CASSSRGGDYNSPLHF
clone_size: -; j_call: TRBJ2-7; cdr3_length: 14; v_call: TRBV11-2; d_call: TRBD1; cdr3_nt: TGTGCCAGCAGCCCGGGGGACAGGCTTGGTGAGCAGTACTTC; cdr3_aa: CASSPGDRLGEQYF
clone_size: -; j_call: TRBJ2-3; cdr3_length: 18; v_call: TRBV3-1/TRBV3-2; d_call: TRBD2; cdr3_nt: TGTGCCAGCAGCCAAGTGGGGACTAGCGGGAGGTTGACAGATACGCAGTATTTT; cdr3_aa: CASSQVGTSGRLTDTQYF
clone_size: -; j_call: TRBJ2-1; cdr3_length: 15; v_call: TRBV9; d_call: TRBD2; cdr3_nt: TGTGCCAGCAGCGATAGACTAGCGGAGGGCAATGAGCAGTTCTTC; cdr3_aa: CASSDRLAEGNEQFF
clone_size: -; j_call: TRBJ2-6; cdr3_length: 18; v_call: TRBV3-1/TRBV3-2; d_call: TRBD2; cdr3_nt: TGTGCCAGCAGCCCTTTGGCGGGAGGGGGCTCTGGGGCCAACGTCCTGACTTTC; cdr3_aa: CASSPLAGGGSGANVLTF
clone_size: -; j_call: TRBJ2-1; cdr3_length: 16; v_call: TRBV3-1/TRBV3-2; d_call: -; cdr3_nt: TGTGCCAGCAGCCAAGAACCAAGGGGGGGCTACAATGAGCAGTTCTTC; cdr3_aa: CASSQEPRGGYNEQFF
clone_size: -; j_call: TRBJ2-6; cdr3_length: 16; v_call: TRBV7-3; d_call: -; cdr3_nt: TGTGCCAGCAGCTTAACGGGGGGCTCTGGGGCCAACGTCCTGACTTTC; cdr3_aa: CASSLTGGSGANVLTF
clone_size: -; j_call: TRBJ2-5; cdr3_length: 12; v_call: TRBV12-3/TRBV12-4; d_call: -; cdr3_nt: TGTGCCAGCAGCCCGACAGGCCTACCCCAGTACTTC; cdr3_aa: CASSPTGLPQYF
clone_size: once; j_call: TRBJ2-1; cdr3_length: 11; v_call: TRBV10-3; d_call: -; cdr3_nt: TGTGCCATCAGTGAAAGGGAGGAGCAGTTCTTC; cdr3_aa: CAISEREEQFF
clone_size: -; j_call: TRBJ1-3; cdr3_length: 19; v_call: TRBV5-5; d_call: -; cdr3_nt: TGTGCCAGCAGCTTGTCACCACCCCGGCGGGAGCACTCTGGAAACACCATATATTTT; cdr3_aa: CASSLSPPRREHSGNTIYF
clone_size: -; j_call: TRBJ2-6; cdr3_length: 16; v_call: TRBV6-5; d_call: -; cdr3_nt: TGTGCCAGCAGCTACTCCTCGGTGCCAGGATTCAACGTCCTGACTTTC; cdr3_aa: CASSYSSVPGFNVLTF
clone_size: -; j_call: TRBJ1-4; cdr3_length: 19; v_call: TRBV5-1; d_call: -; cdr3_nt: TGCGCCAGCAGCTTGGGGGATGGCCAGGGAGGAAGTCGTAGGGAAAAACTGTTTTTT; cdr3_aa: CASSLGDGQGGSRREKLFF
clone_size: -; j_call: TRBJ2-7; cdr3_length: 15; v_call: TRBV6-5; d_call: TRBD2; cdr3_nt: TGTGCCAGCAGTTACGGGACTAGCGGGACCTACGAGCAGTACTTC; cdr3_aa: CASSYGTSGTYEQYF
clone_size: once; j_call: TRBJ2-3; cdr3_length: 12; v_call: TRBV9; d_call: TRBD2; cdr3_nt: TGTGCCAGCAGCGTAGTGGCGGGAGATAGGTATTTT; cdr3_aa: CASSVVAGDRYF
clone_size: -; j_call: TRBJ1-1; cdr3_length: 14; v_call: TRBV11-3; d_call: -; cdr3_nt: TGTGCCAGCAGCTTTCAGGTGCGGGGCACTGAAGCTTTCTTT; cdr3_aa: CASSFQVRGTEAFF
clone_size: -; j_call: TRBJ1-2; cdr3_length: 15; v_call: TRBV5-6; d_call: -; cdr3_nt: TGTGCCAGCAGCTTATATTCAGTCCTCCCTAGGGGCTACACCTTC; cdr3_aa: CASSLYSVLPRGYTF
clone_size: -; j_call: TRBJ1-2; cdr3_length: 14; v_call: TRBV2; d_call: -; cdr3_nt: TGTGCCAGCAGGGCCGCGGCCTCTAACTATGGCTACACCTTC; cdr3_aa: CASRAAASNYGYTF
clone_size: once; j_call: TRBJ2-7; cdr3_length: 15; v_call: TRBV6-1; d_call: TRBD1; cdr3_nt: TGTGCCAGCAGTGAAGCTTGGACAGGCTCCTACGAGCAGTACTTC; cdr3_aa: CASSEAWTGSYEQYF
clone_size: -; j_call: TRBJ2-7; cdr3_length: 16; v_call: TRBV5-5; d_call: TRBD1; cdr3_nt: TGTGCCAGCAGCTTGGGGCCCTCAGGACAGGGTCCCGAGCAGTACTTC; cdr3_aa: CASSLGPSGQGPEQYF
clone_size: -; j_call: TRBJ2-4; cdr3_length: 15; v_call: TRBV6-5; d_call: -; cdr3_nt: TGTGCCAGCAGTCTACTCGGGACTCGTCAAAACATTCAGTACTTC; cdr3_aa: CASSLLGTRQNIQYF
clone_size: once; j_call: TRBJ1-5; cdr3_length: 15; v_call: TRBV27; d_call: -; cdr3_nt: TGTGCCAGCAGTTCTCTGGGAGGAAGCAATCAGCCCCAGCATTTT; cdr3_aa: CASSSLGGSNQPQHF
clone_size: -; j_call: TRBJ2-5; cdr3_length: 14; v_call: TRBV11-2; d_call: -; cdr3_nt: TGTGCCAGCAGCCCGCAAAGCCTCGTAGAGACCCAGTACTTC; cdr3_aa: CASSPQSLVETQYF
clone_size: -; j_call: TRBJ2-3; cdr3_length: 15; v_call: TRBV27; d_call: TRBD2; cdr3_nt: TGTGCCAGCAGCTTAGGACTAGCGGGAGGGTCCCGTTGGTATTTT; cdr3_aa: CASSLGLAGGSRWYF
clone_size: few; j_call: TRBJ1-5; cdr3_length: 16; v_call: TRBV28; d_call: TRBD1; cdr3_nt: TGTGCCAGCAGTCCGACAGGGGGCCGTGGCAATCAGCCCCAGCATTTT; cdr3_aa: CASSPTGGRGNQPQHF
clone_size: many; j_call: TRBJ2-7; cdr3_length: 13; v_call: TRBV28; d_call: -; cdr3_nt: TGTGCCAGCAGCTATGGTCTATCCTACGAGCAGTACTTC; cdr3_aa: CASSYGLSYEQYF
clone_size: -; j_call: TRBJ1-6; cdr3_length: 14; v_call: TRBV3-1/TRBV3-2; d_call: TRBD1; cdr3_nt: TGTGCCAGCAGCCTGGGACAGGTTAATTCACCCCTCCACTTT; cdr3_aa: CASSLGQVNSPLHF
clone_size: -; j_call: TRBJ2-7; cdr3_length: 13; v_call: TRBV6-5; d_call: -; cdr3_nt: TGTGCCAGCAGTTCAGCGGCCTCCTACGAGCAGTACTTC; cdr3_aa: CASSSAASYEQYF
clone_size: -; j_call: TRBJ2-5; cdr3_length: 13; v_call: TRBV5-1; d_call: TRBD1; cdr3_nt: TGCGCCAGCAGCTCGGGACAGGTAGAGACCCAGTACTTC; cdr3_aa: CASSSGQVETQYF
clone_size: -; j_call: TRBJ2-3; cdr3_length: 15; v_call: TRBV6-5; d_call: -; cdr3_nt: TGTGCCAGCAGTCGACAGGACTCTAGCACAGATACGCAGTATTTT; cdr3_aa: CASSRQDSSTDTQYF
clone_size: -; j_call: TRBJ1-1; cdr3_length: 13; v_call: TRBV7-7; d_call: TRBD1; cdr3_nt: TGTGCTAGCAGCTTCAACAGGGGCACTGAAGCTTTCTTT; cdr3_aa: CASSFNRGTEAFF
clone_size: -; j_call: TRBJ2-7; cdr3_length: 13; v_call: TRBV5-6; d_call: -; cdr3_nt: TGTGCCAGCAGCCTGGACTTTTCCTACGAGCAGTACTTC; cdr3_aa: CASSLDFSYEQYF
clone_size: -; j_call: TRBJ1-1; cdr3_length: 16; v_call: TRBV19; d_call: TRBD1; cdr3_nt: TGTGCCATTCCTTGTCTCCTACAGGGGGTGAACACTGAAGCTTTCTTT; cdr3_aa: CAIPCLLQGVNTEAFF
clone_size: few; j_call: TRBJ1-5; cdr3_length: 15; v_call: TRBV20-1; d_call: -; cdr3_nt: TGCAGTGCTAGTCGGGGGGGAGTATACAATCAGCCCCAGCATTTT; cdr3_aa: CSASRGGVYNQPQHF
clone_size: few; j_call: TRBJ1-5; cdr3_length: 15; v_call: TRBV27; d_call: -; cdr3_nt: TGTGCCAGCAAAACCGCACATTCTGGCAATCAGCCCCAGCATTTT; cdr3_aa: CASKTAHSGNQPQHF